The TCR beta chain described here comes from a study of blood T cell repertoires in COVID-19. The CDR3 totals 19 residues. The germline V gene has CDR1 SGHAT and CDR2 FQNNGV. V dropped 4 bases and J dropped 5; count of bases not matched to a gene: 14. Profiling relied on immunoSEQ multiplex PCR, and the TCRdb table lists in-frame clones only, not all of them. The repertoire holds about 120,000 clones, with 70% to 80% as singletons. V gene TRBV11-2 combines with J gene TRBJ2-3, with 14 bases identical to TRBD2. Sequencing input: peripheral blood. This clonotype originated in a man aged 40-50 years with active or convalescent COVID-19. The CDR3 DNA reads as TGTGCCAGCAGCTCGTGGGCGGGCCCGGGACTAGCGGGAGAAGATACGCAGTATTTT. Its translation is CASSSWAGPGLAGEDTQYF.